The 16 T cell receptor beta chains reported below all come from one sample, sequenced in a study of PD-1 blockade in classical Hodgkin lymphoma. The time point: cycle 4 day 1 (C4D1), after less than 7 weeks of nivolumab. All trial patients relapsed after autologous stem cell transplantation. TCRdb's table, derived via immunoSEQ multiplex PCR, lists solely in-frame clones and lacks some. The sample yields about 24,000 clones, 72% seen once. Specimen: peripheral blood mononuclear cells (PBMCs), collected before the fourth cycle of nivolumab. The origin of the receptors is a human donor with classical Hodgkin lymphoma.

The chain is built from TRBV5-1 and TRBJ2-7, with 10 bases aligning to TRBD1. V lost 1 base to trimming and J lost 7 bases; unmatched junction nucleotides: 11. The CDR3 consists of 16 residues. Germline V gene sequence: CDR1 SGHRS, CDR2 YFSETQ. CDR3 loop: CASSLTTGTGAQEQYF. CDR3 in DNA: TGCGCCAGCAGCTTGACAACCGGGACAGGGGCCCAGGAGCAGTACTTC.

The gene calls are TRBV2 and TRBJ1-2; perhaps TRBD1 as D (5 bases). The CDR3 runs to 13 residues. Germline V CDR1 and CDR2: SNHLY, FYNNEI. The germline V and J ends were trimmed by 4 bases and 8 bases, with 14 bases remaining between them. CDR3 sequence: CASSVGRDGGYTF. The DNA of the CDR3 is TGTGCCAGCAGTGTGGGCAGGGATGGCGGCTACACCTTC.

The chain has TRBV6-6 and TRBJ2-7, with D perhaps TRBD1 (6 bases). Per the germline V gene, CDR1 is MNHNY and CDR2 is SVGAGI (reference sequence). This CDR3 spans 14 amino acids. V was trimmed by 2 bases and J by 2 bases, leaving 10 bases between them. The CDR3 sequence: CASSYDAGAYEQYF. In DNA, the CDR3 is TGTGCCAGCAGTTACGACGCAGGGGCCTACGAGCAGTACTTC.

The chain joins TRBV6-1 to TRBJ2-5, with D possibly being TRBD2 (5 bases). Trimming removed 4 bases from V and 7 bases from J, with 13 bases in between. Germline V gives CDR1 MNHNS, CDR2 SASEGT. The CDR3 runs to 13 residues. The CDR3 coding sequence is TGTGCCAGCAGTGGCGACTACGGTGGGACCCAGTACTTC. Its translation: CASSGDYGGTQYF.

V and J are TRBV28 and TRBJ1-6, with D hard to call. The V and J ends lost 6 bases and 13 bases respectively, with 10 bases between them. The CDR3 totals 11 residues. In germline, CDR1 is MDHEN, CDR2 SYDVKM. The CDR3 region is CASSPSYPLHF. In DNA form, the CDR3 reads TGTGCCAGCAGCCCGTCCTACCCCCTCCACTTT.

This clone was seen only a few times. The genes are TRBV5-1 and TRBJ1-1; tentative D call: TRBD1 (5 bases). Trimming removed 0 bases from V and 5 bases from J, with 17 bases in between. Germline V gene data show CDR1 as SGHRS and CDR2 as YFSETQ. CDR3 length: 16 amino acids. CDR3 in amino acids: CASSLAPGRAETEAFF. For the CDR3, the DNA is TGCGCCAGCAGCTTGGCCCCAGGGAGGGCCGAGACTGAAGCTTTCTTT.

CDR3 region: CASSTTGTGGGYTF. In DNA form, the CDR3 reads TGTGCCAGCAGCACAACCGGGACAGGAGGTGGCTACACCTTC. The rearrangement joins TRBV5-4 to TRBJ1-2; 8 bases align to TRBD1. Germline assignment: CDR1 SGHNT and CDR2 YYREEE (reference sequence). V trimming: 4 bases; J trimming: 7 bases; junction bases outside the gene matches: 9. The CDR3 extends over 14 amino acids. Variable domain in full (rest from reference TRBV5-4 and TRBJ1-2): ETGVTQSPTHLIKTRGQQVTLRCSSQSGHNTVSWYQQALGQGPQFIFQYYREEENGRGNFPPRFSGLQFPNYSSELNVNALELDDSALYLCASSTTGTGGGYTFGSGTRLTVV.

This clone is medium-sized by share. CDR3 nucleotides: TGTGCCAGCAGTTCCACGGGGAGGGTCAATCAGCCCCAGCATTTT. Encoded protein: CASSSTGRVNQPQHF. The J gene is TRBJ1-5, the V gene TRBV28, with unresolved D. V lost 4 bases and J lost 3, with 13 bases in between. This CDR3 has 15 residues. Germline lookup yields CDR1 MDHEN and CDR2 SYDVKM.

Worth noting for this clone: One junction end does not reproduce the germline sequence, and a read error may be involved. The chain joins TRBV28 to TRBJ1-1; 7 bases fit TRBD1. The CDR3 runs to 12 residues. The V gene's germline CDR1 is MDHEN and CDR2 SYDVKM. The chain's CDR3 is CASSLNRGRNQF. CDR3 DNA: TGTGCCAGCAGCCTTAACAGGGGCCGTAATCAATTT.

On this clone: Other nucleotide sequences in the sample specify the same CDR3. This chain links TRBV7-9 with TRBJ1-3; D unclear. Germline CDR1 reads SEHNR; CDR2 reads FQNEAQ (reference sequence). The CDR3 contains 15 residues. V lost 5 bases and J lost 0, with 11 bases in between. As DNA, the CDR3 is TGTGCCAGCAGCCCCTCAGAGGGCTCTGGAAACACCATATATTTT. Translated, it gives CASSPSEGSGNTIYF. The full variable domain, completed using reference TRBV7-9 and TRBJ1-3, is DTGVSQNPRHKITKRGQNVTFRCDPISEHNRLYWYRQTLGQGPEFLTYFQNEAQLEKSRLLSDRFSAERPKGSFSTLEIQRTEQGDSAMYLCASSPSEGSGNTIYFGEGSWLTVV.

The V gene is TRBV11-2, the J gene TRBJ2-7; 9 nucleotides match TRBD1. Losses at the gene ends were 7 bases for V and 4 bases for J; bases not matched to a gene: 11. The length of the CDR3 is 15 residues. From germline, CDR1 is SGHAT and CDR2 FQNNGV. The chain's CDR3 is CASTTGTGLLYEQYF. CDR3 coding DNA: TGTGCCAGCACCACCGGGACAGGGCTTTTATACGAGCAGTACTTC.

The V call is TRBV7-9, the J call TRBJ2-3, with D possibly TRBD1 on 5 matching bases. The germline V gene encodes CDR1 SEHNR and CDR2 FQNEAQ (reference sequence). The length of the CDR3 is 14 residues. Between the trimmed V and J ends, which lost 5 bases and 2 bases, there was a span of 11 bases. The CDR3, as DNA: TGTGCCAGCAGCCGACAGCCTGTCACAGATACGCAGTATTTT. Its protein is CASSRQPVTDTQYF.

This clone was seen just once. This chain joins TRBV11-3 and TRBJ1-2; 10 bases are shared with TRBD1. CDR1 is SGHNT and CDR2 is YENEEA in the germline V gene. The ends lost 5 bases at V and 4 bases at J; junction bases unmatched: 7. There are 15 residues in the CDR3. CDR3 residues: CASSLTGQGGYGYTF. CDR3 in DNA: TGTGCCAGCAGCCTGACTGGACAGGGGGGCTATGGCTACACCTTC.

The chain recombines TRBV6-5 with TRBJ2-5; 9 nucleotides match TRBD2. V dropped 8 bases and J dropped 4; count of bases not matched to a gene: 2. This CDR3 is built from 12 residues. CDR1 and CDR2 from the germline V gene are MNHEY and SVGAGI. CDR3 protein: CASSSGAETQYF. The CDR3 nucleotides read TGTGCCAGCTCTAGCGGGGCAGAGACCCAGTACTTC.

The V call is TRBV7-9, the J call TRBJ2-6; perhaps TRBD2 as D (6 bases). The V end lost 6 bases, the J end lost 0 bases, and 18 bases lay between the germline ends. From germline, CDR1 is SEHNR and CDR2 FQNEAQ (reference sequence). This CDR3 region has 18 residues. The CDR3 loop reads CASSYSLGRTSGANVLTF. The CDR3 DNA sequence: TGTGCCAGCAGTTACAGCTTAGGGAGGACCTCTGGGGCCAACGTCCTGACTTTC.

This clone was detected once. The chain couples TRBV6-6 to TRBJ1-1, with D maybe TRBD1 (5 bases). This CDR3 contains 12 residues. The germline V gene has CDR1 MNHNY and CDR2 SVGAGI (reference sequence). V was pared by 6 bases and J by 11 bases, with 16 bases between. CDR3 DNA: TGTGCCAGCAGCACGGGACGGCCTGGGGCTTTCTTT. This gives the protein CASSTGRPGAFF.